This T cell receptor beta chain derives from a study of blood T cell repertoires in COVID-19. Study summary: Samples representing acute and convalescent COVID-19 were sourced from the United States, Italy and Spain. Sources were T cells, B-cell-depleted T cells, or PBMCs; the material itself was cDNA or gDNA.

Per the original methods: Reference gene primer amplification gave estimated nucleated cell counts. Sequenced by immunoSEQ multiplex PCR; TCRdb stores in-frame clones only, minus some. The DNA gave D and trimming, while V, J and clone size come from that table. The data show 85,000 to 110,000 clones, with more than 70% seen just once and 15% to 20% held by the top ten. This TCR came from a woman aged 80 or over in a cohort sampled during active COVID-19. Sequences were obtained from peripheral blood.

CDR3 amino acids: CASSQTGPGELFF. CDR3 DNA sequence: TGTGCCAGCAGTCAAACAGGGCCCGGGGAGCTGTTTTTT. This sequence joins TRBV3-1 (or the pseudogene TRBV3-2) and TRBJ2-2; D possibly corresponds to TRBD1 (6 bases). This CDR3 has 13 amino acids. V lost 6 bases, J lost 6 bases, and 11 bases lay in between. CDR1 and CDR2 (germline): LGHDT, YNNKEL (reference sequence).